These T cell receptor beta chains were read from a single sample in a study of shared clonotypes between healthy human individuals. The assay was immunoSEQ multiplex PCR, and TCRdb's table has in-frame clones only and misses some. The sample carries roughly 2.5 million clones, over 85% recorded once. Sequenced: naive CD4+ T cells sorted from blood. Receptors were obtained from a man between 18 and 35 years old in good health. The CDR3 runs from the conserved cysteine through the conserved F or W. Each record gives: CDR3 DNA, CDR3 protein, clone size, V gene, J gene, D gene. D genes are given only for firm matches. Some rows mark clone size as missing; the rest say once, few, many or name a class of expanded clone.

cdr3_nt: TGTGCCAGCAGCTTAAGTCCCCTCACCTACGAGCAGTACTTC
cdr3_aa: CASSLSPLTYEQYF
clone_size: -
v_call: TRBV7-9
j_call: TRBJ2-7
d_call: -

cdr3_nt: TGTGCCACCGGGAACAATGAGCAGTTCTTC
cdr3_aa: CATGNNEQFF
clone_size: -
v_call: TRBV11-2
j_call: TRBJ2-1
d_call: -

cdr3_nt: TGTGCCAGCTCACAGGGAGGCAAGGAGACCCAGTACTTC
cdr3_aa: CASSQGGKETQYF
clone_size: -
v_call: TRBV18
j_call: TRBJ2-5
d_call: -

cdr3_nt: TGTGCCAGCAGCTTACGGGGGACGAACACCGGGGAGCTGTTTTTT
cdr3_aa: CASSLRGTNTGELFF
clone_size: -
v_call: TRBV7-2
j_call: TRBJ2-2
d_call: -

cdr3_nt: TGTGCCAGCTCACCACCGATCAGACAAGAGACCCAGTACTTC
cdr3_aa: CASSPPIRQETQYF
clone_size: -
v_call: TRBV18
j_call: TRBJ2-5
d_call: -

cdr3_nt: TGTGCCAGCAGCGCCATTTCAGGGAGCGGCTACACCTTC
cdr3_aa: CASSAISGSGYTF
clone_size: -
v_call: TRBV5-4
j_call: TRBJ1-2
d_call: -

cdr3_nt: TGTGCCACCAGCAAGGAGGGAAGCAGGGCTAATGAAAAACTGTTTTTT
cdr3_aa: CATSKEGSRANEKLFF
clone_size: once
v_call: TRBV15
j_call: TRBJ1-4
d_call: -

cdr3_nt: TGTGCCATCAGTCAACAGGGTATCCAAGAGACCCAGTACTTC
cdr3_aa: CAISQQGIQETQYF
clone_size: -
v_call: TRBV10-3
j_call: TRBJ2-5
d_call: -

cdr3_nt: TGTGCCAGCAGCGTAGGAACGGAGAATTTCCAAGAGACCCAGTACTTC
cdr3_aa: CASSVGTENFQETQYF
clone_size: -
v_call: TRBV9
j_call: TRBJ2-5
d_call: -

cdr3_nt: TGCGCCAGCAGCTTAAAGCGGCCCGAGGAGACCCAGTACTTC
cdr3_aa: CASSLKRPEETQYF
clone_size: -
v_call: TRBV5-1
j_call: TRBJ2-5
d_call: -

cdr3_nt: TGTGCCAGCAGCTTGCCTGGACAGGGTTGGGAGACCCAGTACTTC
cdr3_aa: CASSLPGQGWETQYF
clone_size: once
v_call: TRBV5-6
j_call: TRBJ2-5
d_call: TRBD1

cdr3_nt: TGTGCCATCTTGGAGGTAGCGGGCTCCTACAATGAGCAGTTCTTC
cdr3_aa: CAILEVAGSYNEQFF
clone_size: -
v_call: TRBV10-3
j_call: TRBJ2-1
d_call: TRBD2

cdr3_nt: TGCGCCAGCAGCCAAGGAGGCGGGTACAATGAGCAGTTCTTC
cdr3_aa: CASSQGGGYNEQFF
clone_size: once
v_call: TRBV4-1
j_call: TRBJ2-1
d_call: -

cdr3_nt: TGTGCCAGCAGTTTCTCCCCGGGGCTTCCTGAAGCTTTCTTT
cdr3_aa: CASSFSPGLPEAFF
clone_size: -
v_call: TRBV28
j_call: TRBJ1-1
d_call: -

cdr3_nt: TGTGCCAGCAGCTCACGACAGGGGTGGAATTCACCCCTCCACTTT
cdr3_aa: CASSSRQGWNSPLHF
clone_size: -
v_call: TRBV7-2
j_call: TRBJ1-6
d_call: TRBD1

cdr3_nt: TGTGCCAGCAGCGTTCGGGACAGTGACGAGCAGTACTTC
cdr3_aa: CASSVRDSDEQYF
clone_size: -
v_call: TRBV9
j_call: TRBJ2-7
d_call: TRBD1

cdr3_nt: TGTGCCAGCAGTGTATGGGCCTACGAGCAGTACTTC
cdr3_aa: CASSVWAYEQYF
clone_size: -
v_call: TRBV25-1
j_call: TRBJ2-7
d_call: -

cdr3_nt: TGTGCCAGCAGTGAAGGGGAAAAGGGTGGCTACACCTTC
cdr3_aa: CASSEGEKGGYTF
clone_size: -
v_call: TRBV6-1
j_call: TRBJ1-2
d_call: -

cdr3_nt: TGTGCCAGCAGTGTAGGTGACAGCTATGGCTACACCTTC
cdr3_aa: CASSVGDSYGYTF
clone_size: few
v_call: TRBV6-1
j_call: TRBJ1-2
d_call: -